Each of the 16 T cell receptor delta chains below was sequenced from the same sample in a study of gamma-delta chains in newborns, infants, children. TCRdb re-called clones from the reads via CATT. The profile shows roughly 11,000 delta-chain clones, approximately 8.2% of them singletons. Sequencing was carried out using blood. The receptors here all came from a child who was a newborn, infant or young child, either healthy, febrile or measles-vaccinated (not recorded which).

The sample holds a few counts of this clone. Here the CDR3 reads CALGERHLPTLGLRGKLIF. In DNA form, the CDR3 reads TGTGCTCTTGGGGAACGCCACCTTCCTACCCTGGGGCTTCGGGGAAAACTCATCTTT. The chain has TRDV1 and TRDJ1; 9 bases agree with TRDD2. The CDR3 has 19 amino acids. Germline trimming cut 1 base from V and 8 bases from J; bases unmatched to any gene: 20. Germline V gives CDR1 TSWWSYY, CDR2 QGS.

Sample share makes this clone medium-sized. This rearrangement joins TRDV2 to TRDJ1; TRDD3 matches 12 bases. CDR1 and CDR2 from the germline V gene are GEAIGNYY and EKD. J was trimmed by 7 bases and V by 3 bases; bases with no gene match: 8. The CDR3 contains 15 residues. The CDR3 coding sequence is TGTGCCTGTGACGCCGTGCTGGGGGATACGGGTAAACTCATCTTT. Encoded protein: CACDAVLGDTGKLIF.

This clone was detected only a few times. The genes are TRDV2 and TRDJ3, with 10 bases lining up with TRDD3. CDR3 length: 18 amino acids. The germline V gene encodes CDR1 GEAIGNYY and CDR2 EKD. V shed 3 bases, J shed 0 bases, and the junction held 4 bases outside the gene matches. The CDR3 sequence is CACDAWGIDSWDTRQMFF. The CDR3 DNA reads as TGTGCCTGTGACGCCTGGGGGATAGACTCCTGGGACACCCGACAGATGTTTTTC.

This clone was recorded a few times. CDR3 bases: TGTGCCTGTGACACGCTGCTCCGTGGGGGATCCAGAAGCTCCTGGGACACCCGACAGATGTTTTTC. Translation: CACDTLLRGGSRSSWDTRQMFF. V gene TRDV2 combines with J gene TRDJ3, with 8 bases fitting TRDD3. The CDR3 extends over 22 amino acids. CDR1 and CDR2 (germline): GEAIGNYY, EKD. V dropped 1 base and J dropped 0; count of bases not matched to a gene: 16.

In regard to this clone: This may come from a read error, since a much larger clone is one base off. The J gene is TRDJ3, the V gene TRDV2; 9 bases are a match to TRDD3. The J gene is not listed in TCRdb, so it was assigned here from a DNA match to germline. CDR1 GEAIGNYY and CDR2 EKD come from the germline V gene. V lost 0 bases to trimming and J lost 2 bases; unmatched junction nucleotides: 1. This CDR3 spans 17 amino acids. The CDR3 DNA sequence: TGTGCCTGTGACACCACTGGGGGAACCTGGGACACCCGACAGATGTTTTTC. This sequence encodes CACDTTGGTWDTRQMFF.

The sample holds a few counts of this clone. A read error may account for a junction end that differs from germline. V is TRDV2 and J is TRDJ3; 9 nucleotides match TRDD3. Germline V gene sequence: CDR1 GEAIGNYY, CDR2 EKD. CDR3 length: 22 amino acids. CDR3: CACDTVRGGYPSGSWDTRRMFF. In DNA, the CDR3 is TGTGCCTGTGACACCGTGAGGGGGGGATACCCCTCCGGCTCCTGGGACACCCGACGGATGTTTTTC.

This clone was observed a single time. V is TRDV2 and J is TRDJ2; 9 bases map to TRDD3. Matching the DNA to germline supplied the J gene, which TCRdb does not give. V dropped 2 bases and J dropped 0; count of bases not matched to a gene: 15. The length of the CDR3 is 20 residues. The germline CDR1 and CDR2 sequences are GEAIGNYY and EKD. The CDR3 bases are TGTGCCTGTGACAGACTTCTGGACTGGGGGAGGCCCCCTTTGACAGCACAACTCTTCTTT. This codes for CACDRLLDWGRPPLTAQLFF.

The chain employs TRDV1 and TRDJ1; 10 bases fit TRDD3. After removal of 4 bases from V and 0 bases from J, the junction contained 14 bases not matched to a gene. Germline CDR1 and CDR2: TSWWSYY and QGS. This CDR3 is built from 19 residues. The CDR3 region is CALGVTGAGGYSYTDKLIF. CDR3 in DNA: TGTGCTCTTGGGGTCACCGGGGCTGGGGGATATAGTTACACCGATAAACTCATCTTT.

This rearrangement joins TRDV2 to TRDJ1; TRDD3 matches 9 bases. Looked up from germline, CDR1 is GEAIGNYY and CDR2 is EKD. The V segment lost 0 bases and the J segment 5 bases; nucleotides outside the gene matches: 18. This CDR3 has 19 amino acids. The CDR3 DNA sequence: TGTGCCTGTGACACCGTTGGTGTCGGGGGATACCGGGGCGATGATAAACTCATCTTT. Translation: CACDTVGVGGYRGDDKLIF.

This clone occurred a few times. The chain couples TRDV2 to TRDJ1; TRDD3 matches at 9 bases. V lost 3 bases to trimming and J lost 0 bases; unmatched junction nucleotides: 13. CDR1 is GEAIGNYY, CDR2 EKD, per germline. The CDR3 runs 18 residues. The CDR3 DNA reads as TGTGCCTGTGACCACGTAATGGGGGATAGTCCGTACACCGATAAACTCATCTTT. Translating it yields CACDHVMGDSPYTDKLIF.

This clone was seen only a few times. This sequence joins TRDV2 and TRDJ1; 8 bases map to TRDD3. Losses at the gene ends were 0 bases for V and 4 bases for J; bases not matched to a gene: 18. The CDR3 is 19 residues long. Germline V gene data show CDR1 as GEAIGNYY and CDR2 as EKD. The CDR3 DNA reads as TGTGCCTGTGACACCTTACGCTTGGGGGAAGGGGATACTAACGATAAACTCATCTTT. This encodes CACDTLRLGEGDTNDKLIF.

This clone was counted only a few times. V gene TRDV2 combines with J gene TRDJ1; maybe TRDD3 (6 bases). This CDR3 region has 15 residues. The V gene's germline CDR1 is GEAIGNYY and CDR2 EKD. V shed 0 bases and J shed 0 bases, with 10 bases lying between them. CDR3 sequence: CACDTAGANTDKLIF. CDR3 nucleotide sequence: TGTGCCTGTGACACCGCTGGGGCTAACACCGATAAACTCATCTTT.

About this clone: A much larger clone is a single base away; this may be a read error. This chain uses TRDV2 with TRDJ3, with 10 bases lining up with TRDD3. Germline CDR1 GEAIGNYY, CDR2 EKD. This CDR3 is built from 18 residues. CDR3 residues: CACNTAGGYSWDTRQMFF. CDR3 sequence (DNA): TGTGCCTGTAACACCGCTGGGGGATACTCCTGGGACACCCGACAGATGTTTTTC.

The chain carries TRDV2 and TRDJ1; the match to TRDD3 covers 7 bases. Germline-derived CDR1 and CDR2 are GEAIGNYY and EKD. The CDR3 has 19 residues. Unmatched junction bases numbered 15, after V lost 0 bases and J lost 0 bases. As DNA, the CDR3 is TGTGCCTGTGACACCTTATTACTGGGGAAAAACGGGTACACCGATAAACTCATCTTT. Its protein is CACDTLLLGKNGYTDKLIF.

The CDR3 sequence is CACDGILGDTPLGTDKLIF. DNA of the CDR3: TGTGCCTGTGACGGAATACTGGGGGATACCCCTCTGGGCACCGATAAACTCATCTTT. The rearrangement links TRDV2 to TRDJ1, with 12 bases fitting TRDD3. The CDR3 sequence is 19 residues long. J was trimmed by 1 base and V by 3 bases; bases with no gene match: 14. CDR1 is GEAIGNYY and CDR2 is EKD in the germline V gene.

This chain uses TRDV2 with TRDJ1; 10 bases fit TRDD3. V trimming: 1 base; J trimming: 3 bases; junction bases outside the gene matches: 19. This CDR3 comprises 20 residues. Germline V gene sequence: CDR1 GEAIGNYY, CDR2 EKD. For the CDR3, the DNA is TGTGCCTGTGACACGCTAAGGATGGGGGATACCCGCCCATGGGCCGATAAACTCATCTTT. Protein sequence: CACDTLRMGDTRPWADKLIF.